A selection of T cell receptor beta chains follows, all from one sample in a study of CD8+CD57+ T cells in acquired aplastic anemia. TCRdb processed the reads anew with MiXCR; each CDR3 protein has one entry. The data show under 150,000 distinct CDR3 sequences, roughly 40% seen once. The sample was sorted CD4+, CD8+, or CD8+CD57+ T cells (not recorded which) from PBMCs. The receptors come from a human donor in good health, serving as a control. The CDR3 runs from the conserved cysteine through the conserved F or W. Fields, in order: J gene, V gene, clone size, D gene, CDR3 protein, CDR3 DNA. A D gene is named only where the DNA matches it firmly. A row's size may be missing; if present it is once, few, many or a size class.

TRBJ2-5,TRBV19,NA,NA,CASSINRNGQETQYF,TGTGCCAGTAGTATAAACCGAAACGGACAAGAGACCCAGTACTTC
TRBJ2-3,TRBV29-1,many,NA,CSVEDLPPDTQYF,TGCAGCGTTGAAGATCTTCCCCCAGATACGCAGTATTTT
TRBJ2-1,TRBV14,few,TRBD1,CASSQVGTDVHNEQFF,TGTGCCAGCAGCCAAGTCGGGACAGATGTACACAATGAGCAGTTCTTC
TRBJ1-1,TRBV6-1,NA,NA,CASNIVGWSEAFF,TGTGCCAGCAATATAGTGGGGTGGAGTGAAGCTTTCTTT
TRBJ2-7,TRBV20-1,NA,NA,CSARDASSGEQYF,TGCAGTGCTAGAGATGCGTCATCGGGGGAGCAGTACTTC
TRBJ2-5,TRBV7-3,once,NA,CAISDPQETQYF,TGTGCCATCAGTGACCCCCAAGAGACCCAGTACTTC
TRBJ2-7,TRBV10-3,NA,TRBD1,CARPGQKATEQYF,TGTGCCAGACCGGGACAGAAGGCAACCGAGCAGTACTTC
TRBJ2-7,TRBV24-1,NA,TRBD2,CATTGGVREQYF,TGTGCCACCACCGGGGGGGTTCGGGAGCAGTACTTC
TRBJ2-7,TRBV5-5,NA,NA,CASSLVGSIFAYEQYF,TGTGCCAGCAGCTTGGTAGGAAGTATATTCGCCTACGAGCAGTACTTC
TRBJ1-2,TRBV5-4,many,NA,CASSLVGAGGYTF,TGTGCCAGCAGCTTGGTAGGGGCGGGTGGCTACACCTTC
TRBJ2-1,TRBV30,NA,NA,CAWSQKDNEQFF,TGTGCCTGGTCCCAGAAGGACAATGAGCAGTTCTTC
TRBJ1-5,TRBV18,NA,NA,CASSPGGYSDQPQHF,TGTGCCAGCTCACCGGGCGGGTATAGCGATCAGCCCCAGCATTTT
TRBJ1-1,TRBV24-1,NA,NA,CATSESGSTEAFF,TGTGCCACCAGTGAATCGGGGAGCACTGAAGCTTTCTTT
TRBJ1-2,TRBV30,many,NA,CAWSRTANYGYTF,TGTGCCTGGTCAAGGACAGCTAACTATGGCTACACCTTC
TRBJ2-6,TRBV10-3,NA,TRBD1,CAIAGTVSGANVLTF,TGTGCCATCGCCGGGACAGTCTCTGGGGCCAACGTCCTGACTTTC
TRBJ1-1,TRBV2,once,NA,CASSDRGVGTEAFF,TGTGCCAGCAGTGATAGGGGGGTTGGCACTGAAGCTTTCTTT
TRBJ2-7,TRBV25-1,once,NA,CASSMGDYEQYF,TGTGCCAGTAGTATGGGGGATTACGAGCAGTACTTC
TRBJ2-7,TRBV24-1,NA,TRBD2,CASSHPGGAYF,TGTGCCAGCAGTCACCCGGGGGGTGCGTACTTC
TRBJ1-1,TRBV20-1,many,NA,CSASRTLWSGAFF,TGCAGTGCCAGCCGGACTTTATGGAGCGGAGCTTTCTTT
TRBJ2-5,TRBV11-3,many,NA,CASSFRKSGPQETQYF,TGTGCCAGCAGCTTTCGGAAGTCAGGGCCACAAGAGACCCAGTACTTC
TRBJ1-1,TRBV9,NA,NA,CASSVDGGTEAFF,TGTGCCAGCAGCGTAGACGGTGGCACTGAAGCTTTCTTT
TRBJ2-7,TRBV20-1,once,TRBD2,CSAPGLADWDYEQYF,TGCAGTGCTCCGGGACTAGCGGACTGGGATTACGAGCAGTACTTC
TRBJ1-2,TRBV2,many,NA,CASRLQVPNYGYTF,TGTGCCAGCAGGCTCCAGGTTCCCAACTATGGCTACACCTTC
TRBJ1-1,TRBV9,NA,TRBD1,CASSVMTGVNTEAFF,TGTGCCAGCAGCGTAATGACAGGGGTTAACACTGAAGCTTTCTTT
TRBJ2-3,TRBV5-1,many,NA,CASSPPEGTQYF,TGCGCCAGCAGCCCCCCTGAGGGTACGCAGTATTTT
TRBJ2-3,TRBV27,few,TRBD2,CASRNFGREGRDTQYF,TGTGCCAGCAGGAATTTCGGACGGGAGGGCCGTGATACGCAGTATTTT
TRBJ2-3,TRBV19,NA,NA,CASSILEASTDTQYF,TGTGCCAGTAGTATTCTCGAAGCTAGCACAGATACGCAGTATTTT
TRBJ2-7,TRBV15,NA,TRBD1,CATSRPGTVPYEQYF,TGTGCCACCAGCAGACCCGGGACAGTTCCCTACGAGCAGTACTTC
TRBJ1-4,TRBV9,many,TRBD1,CASSDGTGYNEKLFF,TGTGCCAGCAGCGATGGGACAGGGTATAATGAAAAACTGTTTTTT
TRBJ1-2,TRBV24-1,medium-sized,TRBD1,CATSASRGLGYTF,TGTGCCACCAGTGCGTCCAGGGGGCTTGGCTACACCTTC
TRBJ1-2,TRBV12-5,many,NA,CASGGDGAYGYTF,TGTGCTAGTGGCGGGGACGGAGCCTATGGCTACACCTTC
TRBJ2-7,TRBV7-2,NA,NA,CASSPSTFYEQYF,TGTGCCAGCAGCCCTTCGACCTTTTACGAGCAGTACTTC
TRBJ2-7,TRBV2,many,NA,CASSEALTGRISYEQYF,TGTGCCAGCAGTGAAGCGCTAACAGGGCGAATCTCCTACGAGCAGTACTTC
TRBJ2-2,TRBV7-3,NA,TRBD2,CASSPSGGNTGELFF,TGTGCCAGCAGCCCTAGCGGGGGCAACACCGGGGAGCTGTTTTTT
TRBJ2-2,TRBV20-1,many,NA,CSARVGGRITGELFF,TGCAGTGCTAGAGTGGGGGGCCGAATCACCGGGGAGCTGTTTTTT
TRBJ1-2,TRBV2,NA,TRBD1,CASRRAGGYGYTF,TGTGCCAGCAGGAGGGCAGGGGGCTATGGCTACACCTTC
TRBJ1-6,TRBV9,NA,NA,CASSVEAGYNSPLHF,TGTGCCAGCAGCGTAGAGGCAGGGTATAATTCACCCCTCCACTTT
TRBJ2-7,TRBV7-9,NA,NA,CASSEPTNSYEQYF,TGTGCCAGCAGCGAGCCCACGAACTCCTACGAGCAGTACTTC
TRBJ1-6,TRBV25-1,NA,TRBD1,CASRGQASNSPLHF,TGTGCCAGCAGGGGACAGGCGTCCAATTCACCCCTCCACTTT
TRBJ1-6,TRBV5-5,NA,NA,CASSSGTYNSPLHF,TGTGCCAGCAGCTCCGGGACCTATAATTCACCCCTCCACTTT
TRBJ2-5,TRBV5-1,NA,TRBD1,CASSPGGLETQYF,TGCGCCAGCAGCCCAGGGGGCCTAGAGACCCAGTACTTC
TRBJ2-1,TRBV28,many,NA,CASSRTTGIEQFF,TGTGCCAGCAGTCGAACTACAGGGATTGAGCAGTTCTTC
TRBJ2-2,TRBV15,NA,TRBD2,CATGGDTGELFF,TGTGCCACCGGGGGGGACACCGGGGAGCTGTTTTTT
TRBJ1-1,TRBV10-3,NA,NA,CAAEGGREGDTEAFF,TGTGCCGCCGAAGGGGGGAGGGAGGGGGACACTGAAGCTTTCTTT
TRBJ2-7,TRBV29-1,many,TRBD1,CSVEDRGKNEQYF,TGCAGCGTCGAGGACAGGGGGAAGAACGAGCAGTACTTC
TRBJ1-1,TRBV20-1,many,NA,CSAKPGPQVAFF,TGCAGTGCCAAACCGGGACCTCAAGTGGCTTTCTTT
TRBJ2-3,TRBV20-1,NA,TRBD2,CSATETSGTDTQYF,TGCAGTGCTACAGAGACTAGCGGCACAGATACGCAGTATTTT
TRBJ1-2,TRBV19,many,NA,CASSTWDTSPRGYTF,TGTGCCAGTAGTACCTGGGACACATCGCCGCGTGGCTACACCTTC
TRBJ1-2,TRBV9,many,TRBD1,CASSGGQVFGYGYTF,TGTGCCAGCAGCGGGGGACAGGTATTCGGCTATGGCTACACCTTC
TRBJ1-2,TRBV11-2,many,NA,CASSSVAGVYGYTF,TGTGCCAGCAGCTCCGTTGCAGGGGTCTATGGCTACACCTTC
TRBJ1-2,TRBV25-1,NA,TRBD1,CASSQPTGAGGYTF,TGCGCCAGCAGCCAACCGACAGGGGCCGGTGGCTACACCTTC
TRBJ1-5,TRBV2,many,TRBD1,CASTPGQSNQPQHF,TGTGCCAGTACCCCGGGACAGAGCAATCAGCCCCAGCATTTT